The rows below give T cell receptor beta chains drawn from one sample of a study of blood T cell repertoires in COVID-19. TCRdb's table, derived via immunoSEQ multiplex PCR, lists solely in-frame clones and lacks some. The sample lists some 150,000 clones; roughly nine tenths were seen once. Sequenced sample: peripheral blood. Receptors originate from a woman aged 70 to 79 with acute or convalescent COVID-19. Both conserved end residues are part of each CDR3. A D gene is named only where the DNA matches it firmly. Size tells how often a clone was seen (once, few, many) or the class of an expanded clone, and some rows leave it out.

clone_size	v_call	d_call	j_call	cdr3_aa	cdr3_nt
-	TRBV6-5	-	TRBJ2-5	CASSYSGGTVETQYF	TGTGCCAGCAGTTACTCCGGGGGAACAGTGGAGACCCAGTACTTC
-	TRBV6-5	TRBD2	TRBJ2-1	CASSKAGGAGEQFF	TGTGCCAGCAGCAAGGCCGGGGGGGCGGGTGAGCAGTTCTTC
-	TRBV2	-	TRBJ2-2	CASTSDGGTGELFF	TGTGCCAGCACGTCCGATGGGGGGACCGGGGAGCTGTTTTTT
-	TRBV23-1	TRBD2	TRBJ2-7	CASSPGGGHEQYF	TGCGCCAGCAGTCCCGGGGGGGGCCACGAGCAGTACTTC
-	TRBV7-8	TRBD1	TRBJ1-6	CASSPDRGAYNSPLHF	TGTGCCAGCAGCCCGGACAGGGGTGCCTATAATTCACCCCTCCACTTT
once	TRBV12-3/TRBV12-4	-	TRBJ1-1	CASSFYGNTEAFF	TGTGCCAGCAGTTTTTACGGGAACACTGAAGCTTTCTTT
-	TRBV5-1	-	TRBJ2-5	CASSKDNEETQYF	TGCGCCAGCAGCAAAGACAACGAGGAGACCCAGTACTTC
-	TRBV10-3	-	TRBJ1-2	CAISESVGARGYTF	TGTGCCATCAGTGAGTCCGTGGGGGCGCGGGGCTACACCTTC
-	TRBV23-1	-	TRBJ1-1	CASFSEWGRTEAFF	TGCGCCAGCTTCTCGGAATGGGGGCGGACTGAAGCTTTCTTT
-	TRBV7-9	TRBD1	TRBJ2-1	CASSNSLQGSLRSYNEQFF	TGTGCCAGCAGCAACTCCTTACAGGGGTCCCTTAGGTCCTACAATGAGCAGTTCTTC
-	TRBV5-6	TRBD1	TRBJ2-7	CASSDRVDYEQYF	TGTGCCAGCTCGGACAGGGTTGATTACGAGCAGTACTTC
-	TRBV7-3	-	TRBJ2-1	CASSFDGQYNEQFF	TGTGCCAGCAGCTTCGACGGACAGTACAATGAGCAGTTCTTC
few	TRBV28	-	TRBJ2-3	CASIGLLSTDTQYF	TGTGCCAGCATCGGACTGCTGAGCACAGATACGCAGTATTTT
-	TRBV3-1/TRBV3-2	TRBD1	TRBJ2-6	CASSQGQGVTTGANVLTF	TGTGCCAGCAGCCAAGGACAGGGGGTAACAACTGGGGCCAACGTCCTGACTTTC
-	TRBV5-5	TRBD1	TRBJ1-4	CASSRTPGQGEKLFF	TGTGCCAGCAGCCGCACCCCTGGACAGGGAGAAAAACTGTTTTTT
-	TRBV12-3/TRBV12-4	-	TRBJ2-1	CASSQGNEQFF	TGTGCCAGCAGTCAGGGGAATGAGCAGTTCTTC
-	TRBV6-6	TRBD2	TRBJ2-1	CASGTSGGVYNEQFF	TGTGCCAGTGGGACTAGCGGGGGGGTCTACAATGAGCAGTTCTTC
-	TRBV4-3	TRBD1	TRBJ1-6	CASSQGQGAIDVSPLHF	TGCGCCAGCAGCCAAGGACAGGGGGCTATCGACGTGTCACCCCTCCACTTT
-	TRBV5-1	TRBD1	TRBJ1-2	CASSPGTGYGYTF	TGCGCCAGCAGCCCCGGGACAGGGTATGGCTACACCTTC
-	TRBV19	TRBD1	TRBJ1-2	CASSMPQGARGYTF	TGTGCCAGTAGTATGCCTCAGGGGGCGCGGGGCTACACCTTC
-	TRBV11-3	TRBD1	TRBJ2-7	CASSFRQGHYEQYF	TGTGCCAGCAGCTTCAGACAGGGACACTACGAGCAGTACTTC
-	TRBV9	-	TRBJ1-1	CASSGNDRPHTEAFF	TGTGCCAGCAGCGGCAACGACAGACCGCACACTGAAGCTTTCTTT
few	TRBV11-1	-	TRBJ1-3	CASSLGQPGTGNTIYF	TGTGCCAGCAGCTTAGGCCAACCAGGGACTGGAAACACCATATATTTT
-	TRBV5-6	-	TRBJ2-2	CASSEGGAGELFF	TGTGCCAGCAGTGAGGGCGGGGCCGGGGAGCTGTTTTTT